Detailed here is one TCR beta chain. The antigen remains undetermined. Cells designated naive CD8 were CD45RO-negative and were positively selected for CCR7, with terminally differentiated effector memory CD45RA+ cells excluded. Germline V gene sequence: CDR1 SEHNR, CDR2 FQNEAQ (reference sequence). V shed 1 base and J shed 8 bases, with 9 bases lying between them. CDR3 length: 13 amino acids. This specimen comes from a study of shared clonotypes between healthy human individuals. The study's findings and limits: The genetic and exposure-history diversity represented was limited by few donors.

The study ran the assay at deep level. Generated by immunoSEQ multiplex PCR, the TCRdb table keeps only in-frame clones and is missing some. The table includes 1.5 million to 2.5 million clones, about 94% detected once. The rearrangement links TRBV7-9 to TRBJ2-1; unclear D gene. The specimen sequenced was naive CD8+ T cells sorted from blood. This clonotype originated in a man aged 18 to 29 in good health. The CDR3 nucleotides read TGTGCCAGCAGCTTAGGCGGTTTCGATGAGCAGTTCTTC. This codes for CASSLGGFDEQFF.